This TCR beta chain came from a study of T cells in Graves' hyperthyroidism and ophthalmopathy. Whole-study context: Before treatment of any kind, peripheral blood was taken at initial diagnosis.

The germline CDR1 and CDR2 sequences are DFQATT and SNEGSKA (reference sequence). Trimming pared 0 bases from V and 7 bases from J, leaving 13 bases between. The CDR3 length is 15 residues. Using RNA transcripts as the source, TCR beta CDR3 regions were amplified. RT-PCR in the first round (using the HTBI primer set) targeted the TCR CDR3. TCRdb recomputed calls from the multiplex PCR reads with MiXCR, one row per CDR3 protein. The data hold more than 550,000 distinct CDR3 sequences, with roughly 17% observed a single time. Sequencing was done on a sample of blood. The chain uses TRBV20-1 and TRBJ1-6; a weak D match, TRBD1 (6 bases). The origin of this receptor is a man in his fifties or sixties with Graves' hyperthyroidism. The CDR3 reads CSARDPGQGNSPLHF. CDR3 sequence (DNA): TGCAGTGCTAGAGATCCGGGACAAGGAAATTCACCCCTCCACTTT.